This paragraph covers one T cell receptor beta chain sequence. Its target is not known. Here immunoSEQ multiplex PCR was the method, and the copy in TCRdb shows in-frame clones only, minus some. The table lists tens of thousands of clones, about 96% of them singletons, with more than 1.4% in the top ten. Germline CDR1 is SEHNR and CDR2 is FQNEAQ (reference sequence). Trimming at V came to 8 bases and at J to 6 bases, leaving 11 bases not matched to a gene. CDR3 length: 15 residues. The entry originates in a study of T cells in tuberculosis. On the study more broadly: In South Africa, adults with active tuberculosis were compared with IGRA-negative and latently infected IGRA-positive adolescents.

Study-wide points: Samples were chosen by availability of cryopreserved specimens.

Noted time point: new active TB diagnosis, blood taken before or within 7 days of starting treatment. Active tuberculosis patients were new diagnoses, HIV-seronegative, South African, and aged 18 years or older. Each patient had positive sputum smear microscopy and/or positive culture. V is TRBV7-9 and J is TRBJ1-2, with 11 bases aligning to TRBD1. The clonotype was recovered from an adult with tuberculosis. The sequences come from PBMCs, collected at tuberculosis diagnosis. CDR3 bases: TGTGCCAGCGTACGGGCGTCGGGACAGGGGGATGGCTACACCTTC. Protein: CASVRASGQGDGYTF.